The clone carrying this T cell receptor (beta chain) was observed a single time. This was the immunoSEQ v3 assay. Clones were read by immunoSEQ multiplex PCR, and TCRdb kept only the in-frame ones, dropping some. Of roughly 8,000 clones listed, roughly 74% are singletons. Time point: pre-treatment sample, taken before nivolumab and TIL therapy. Pleural nodules or supraclavicular lymph nodes made up most of the excised metastases sampled. Tumors were harvested before any PD-1/PD-L1 blockade. V shed 6 bases and J 2 bases; nucleotides not matched to a gene: 5. Germline V CDR1 and CDR2: SGDLS, YYNGEE. The CDR3 runs to 14 residues. This entry comes from a study of TIL therapy for anti-PD-1-resistant metastatic lung cancer.

The clonotype comes from a person aged 25 to 80 with non-small cell lung cancer. This chain joins TRBV9 and TRBJ2-3; TRBD1 matches 8 bases. This sample comprised tumor tissue, obtained at baseline. CDR3 nucleotide sequence: TGTGCCAGCAACCCGACAGGGGCCACAGATACGCAGTATTTT. Translation: CASNPTGATDTQYF.